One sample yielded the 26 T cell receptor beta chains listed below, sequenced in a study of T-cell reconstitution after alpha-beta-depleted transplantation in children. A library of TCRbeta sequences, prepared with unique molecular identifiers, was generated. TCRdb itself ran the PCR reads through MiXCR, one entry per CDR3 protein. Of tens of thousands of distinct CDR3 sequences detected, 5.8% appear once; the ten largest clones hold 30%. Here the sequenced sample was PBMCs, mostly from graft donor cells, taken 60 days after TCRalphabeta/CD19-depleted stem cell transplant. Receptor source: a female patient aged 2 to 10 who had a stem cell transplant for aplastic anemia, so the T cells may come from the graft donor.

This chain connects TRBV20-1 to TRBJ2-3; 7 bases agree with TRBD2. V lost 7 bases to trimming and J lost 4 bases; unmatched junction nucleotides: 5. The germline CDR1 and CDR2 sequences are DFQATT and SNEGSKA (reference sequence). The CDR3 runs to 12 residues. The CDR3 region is CSGRESPDTQYF. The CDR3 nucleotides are TGCAGTGGGCGGGAGTCCCCAGATACGCAGTATTTT.

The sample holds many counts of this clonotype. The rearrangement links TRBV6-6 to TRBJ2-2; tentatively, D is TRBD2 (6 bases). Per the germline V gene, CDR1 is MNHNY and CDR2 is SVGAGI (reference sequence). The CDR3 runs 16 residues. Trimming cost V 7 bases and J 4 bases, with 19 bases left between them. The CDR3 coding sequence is TGTGCCAGCACTCTTTTTGGGGGGATAGTCACCGGGGAGCTGTTTTTT. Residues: CASTLFGGIVTGELFF.

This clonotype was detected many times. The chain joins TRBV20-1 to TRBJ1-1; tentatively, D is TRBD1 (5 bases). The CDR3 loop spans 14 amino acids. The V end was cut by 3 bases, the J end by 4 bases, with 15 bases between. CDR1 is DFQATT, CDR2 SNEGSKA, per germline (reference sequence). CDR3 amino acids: CSARLGGAGTEAFF. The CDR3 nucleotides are TGCAGTGCTAGGTTGGGGGGAGCGGGCACTGAAGCTTTCTTT.

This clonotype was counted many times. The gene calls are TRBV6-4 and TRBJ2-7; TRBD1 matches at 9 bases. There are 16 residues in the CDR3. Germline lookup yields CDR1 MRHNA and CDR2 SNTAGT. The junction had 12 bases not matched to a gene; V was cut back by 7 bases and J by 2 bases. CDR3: CASIIQGALKTYEQYF. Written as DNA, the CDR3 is TGTGCCAGCATAATACAGGGGGCCCTTAAAACCTACGAGCAGTACTTC.

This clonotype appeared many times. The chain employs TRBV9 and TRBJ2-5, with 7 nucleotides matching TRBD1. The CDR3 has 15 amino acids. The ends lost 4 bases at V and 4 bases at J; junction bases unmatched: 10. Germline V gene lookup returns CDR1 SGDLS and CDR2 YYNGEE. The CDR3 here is CASSPRDRPRETQYF. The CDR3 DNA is TGTGCCAGCAGCCCCCGGGACAGACCAAGAGAGACCCAGTACTTC.

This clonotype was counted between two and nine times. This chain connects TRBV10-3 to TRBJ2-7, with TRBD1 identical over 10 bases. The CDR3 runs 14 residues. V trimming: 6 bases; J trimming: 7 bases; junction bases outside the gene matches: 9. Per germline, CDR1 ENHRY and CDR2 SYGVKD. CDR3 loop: CAIRTTGGAGEQYF. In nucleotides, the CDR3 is TGTGCCATCAGGACGACAGGGGGCGCGGGTGAGCAGTACTTC.

The CDR3 here is CASSEGRETQYF. In nucleotides, the CDR3 is TGTGCCAGCAGTGAGGGGCGGGAGACCCAGTACTTC. This chain uses TRBV2 with TRBJ2-5, with TRBD1 as a possible D gene (5 bases). With 3 bases removed from V and 5 bases from J, the gap between germline ends came to 7 bases. CDR1 is SNHLY, CDR2 FYNNEI, per germline. This CDR3 contains 12 residues.

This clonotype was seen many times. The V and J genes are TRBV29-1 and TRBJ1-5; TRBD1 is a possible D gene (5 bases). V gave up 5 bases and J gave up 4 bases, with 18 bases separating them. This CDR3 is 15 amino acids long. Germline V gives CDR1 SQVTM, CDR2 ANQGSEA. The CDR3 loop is CSVSEGLLGNQPQHF. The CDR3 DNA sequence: TGCAGCGTTTCTGAGGGACTGCTAGGGAATCAGCCCCAGCATTTT.

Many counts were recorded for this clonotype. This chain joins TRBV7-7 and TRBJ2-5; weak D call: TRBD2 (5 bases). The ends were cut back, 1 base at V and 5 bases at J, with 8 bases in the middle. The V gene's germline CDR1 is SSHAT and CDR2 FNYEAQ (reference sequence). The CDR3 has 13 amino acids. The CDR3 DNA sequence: TGTGCCAGCAGCTTAGACCAGCGGGAGACCCAGTACTTC. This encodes CASSLDQRETQYF.

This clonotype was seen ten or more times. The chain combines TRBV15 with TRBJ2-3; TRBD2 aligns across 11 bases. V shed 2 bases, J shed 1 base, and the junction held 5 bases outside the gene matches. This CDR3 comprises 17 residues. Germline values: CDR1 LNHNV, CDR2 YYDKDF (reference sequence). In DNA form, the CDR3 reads TGTGCCACCAGCAGACTAGCGGGGGGTCTAGGCACAGATACGCAGTATTTT. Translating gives CATSRLAGGLGTDTQYF. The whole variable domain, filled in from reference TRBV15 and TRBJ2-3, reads DAMVIQNPRYQVTQFGKPVTLSCSQTLNHNVMYWYQQKSSQAPKLLFHYYDKDFNNEADTPDNFQSRRPNTSFCFLDIRSPGLGDTAMYLCATSRLAGGLGTDTQYFGPGTRLTVL.

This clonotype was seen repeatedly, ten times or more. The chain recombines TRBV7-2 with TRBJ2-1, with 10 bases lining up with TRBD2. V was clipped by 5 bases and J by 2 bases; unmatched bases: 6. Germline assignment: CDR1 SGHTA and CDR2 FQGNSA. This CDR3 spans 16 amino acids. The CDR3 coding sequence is TGTGCCAGCAGCACGGACCTAGCGGGAGCCTACAATGAGCAGTTCTTC. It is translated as CASSTDLAGAYNEQFF.

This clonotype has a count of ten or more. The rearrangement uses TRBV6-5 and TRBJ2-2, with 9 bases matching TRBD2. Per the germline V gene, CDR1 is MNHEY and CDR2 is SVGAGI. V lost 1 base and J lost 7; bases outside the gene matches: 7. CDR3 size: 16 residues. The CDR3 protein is CASSYLRGGAIGELFF. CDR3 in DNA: TGTGCCAGCAGTTACTTGCGGGGGGGCGCGATCGGGGAGCTGTTTTTT.

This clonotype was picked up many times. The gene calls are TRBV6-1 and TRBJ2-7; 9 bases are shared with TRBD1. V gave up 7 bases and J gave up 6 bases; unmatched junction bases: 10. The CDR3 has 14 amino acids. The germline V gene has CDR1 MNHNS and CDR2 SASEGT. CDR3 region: CASIGTGRFGEQYF. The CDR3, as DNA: TGTGCCAGCATTGGGACAGGGAGATTCGGCGAGCAGTACTTC.

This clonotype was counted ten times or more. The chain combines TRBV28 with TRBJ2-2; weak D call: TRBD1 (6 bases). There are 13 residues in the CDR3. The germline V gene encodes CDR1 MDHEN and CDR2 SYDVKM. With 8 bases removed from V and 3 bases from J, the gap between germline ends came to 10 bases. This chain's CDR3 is CASRQVYTGELFF. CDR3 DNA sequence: TGTGCCAGCCGACAGGTTTACACCGGGGAGCTGTTTTTT.

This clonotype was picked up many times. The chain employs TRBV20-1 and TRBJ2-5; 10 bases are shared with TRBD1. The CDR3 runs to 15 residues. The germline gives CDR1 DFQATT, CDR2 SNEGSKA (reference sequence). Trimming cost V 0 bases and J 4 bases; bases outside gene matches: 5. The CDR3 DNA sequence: TGCAGTGCTAGAGACGGACGACAGGGGGCAGAGACCCAGTACTTC. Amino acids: CSARDGRQGAETQYF.

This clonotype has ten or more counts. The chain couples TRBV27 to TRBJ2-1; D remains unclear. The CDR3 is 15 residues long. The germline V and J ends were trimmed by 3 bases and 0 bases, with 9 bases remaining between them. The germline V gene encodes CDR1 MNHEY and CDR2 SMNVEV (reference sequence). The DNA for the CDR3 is TGTGCCAGCAGTTTTCGCCGTAGCTCCTACAATGAGCAGTTCTTC. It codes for CASSFRRSSYNEQFF.

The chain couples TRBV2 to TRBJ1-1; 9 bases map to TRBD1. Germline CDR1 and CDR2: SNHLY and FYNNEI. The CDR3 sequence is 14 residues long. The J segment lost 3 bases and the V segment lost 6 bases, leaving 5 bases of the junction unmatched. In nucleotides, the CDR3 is TGTGCCAGCAGCGGACAGGGGCAGCACACTGAAGCTTTCTTT. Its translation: CASSGQGQHTEAFF. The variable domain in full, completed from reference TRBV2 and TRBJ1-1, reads EPEVTQTPSHQVTQMGQEVILRCVPISNHLYFYWYRQILGQKVEFLVSFYNNEISEKSEIFDDQFSVERPDGSNFTLKIRSTKLEDSAMYFCASSGQGQHTEAFFGQGTRLTVV.

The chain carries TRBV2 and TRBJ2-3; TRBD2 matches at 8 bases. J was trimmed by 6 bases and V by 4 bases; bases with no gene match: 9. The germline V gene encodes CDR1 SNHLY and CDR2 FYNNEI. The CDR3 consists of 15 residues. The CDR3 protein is CASSVGGGGRDTQYF. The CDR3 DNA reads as TGTGCCAGCAGTGTTGGAGGCGGGGGGAGGGATACGCAGTATTTT.

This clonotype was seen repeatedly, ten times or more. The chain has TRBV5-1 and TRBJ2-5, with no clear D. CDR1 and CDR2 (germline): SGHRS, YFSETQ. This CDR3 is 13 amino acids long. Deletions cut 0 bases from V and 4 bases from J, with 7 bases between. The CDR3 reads CASSLVIGETQYF. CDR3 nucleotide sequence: TGCGCCAGCAGCTTGGTCATAGGAGAGACCCAGTACTTC.

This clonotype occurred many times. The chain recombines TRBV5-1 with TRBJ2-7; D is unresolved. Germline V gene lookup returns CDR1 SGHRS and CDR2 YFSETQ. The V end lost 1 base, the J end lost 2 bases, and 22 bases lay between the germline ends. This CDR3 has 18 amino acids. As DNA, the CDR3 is TGCGCCAGCAGCTTGTCAGGATTCAAAAACCCGGCTACCTACGAGCAGTACGTC. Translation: CASSLSGFKNPATYEQYV.

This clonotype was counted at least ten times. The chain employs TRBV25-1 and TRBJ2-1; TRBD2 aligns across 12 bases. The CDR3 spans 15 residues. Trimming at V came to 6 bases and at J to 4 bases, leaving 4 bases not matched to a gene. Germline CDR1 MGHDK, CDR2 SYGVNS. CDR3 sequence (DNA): TGTGCCAGCAGGACACTAGCGGGAGGATACAATGAGCAGTTCTTC. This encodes CASRTLAGGYNEQFF.

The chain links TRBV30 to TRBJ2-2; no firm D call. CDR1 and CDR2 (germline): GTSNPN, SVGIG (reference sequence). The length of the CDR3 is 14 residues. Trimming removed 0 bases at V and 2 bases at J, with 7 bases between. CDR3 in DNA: TGTGCCTGGAGTGTACGACTCAACACCGGGGAGCTGTTTTTT. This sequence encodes CAWSVRLNTGELFF.

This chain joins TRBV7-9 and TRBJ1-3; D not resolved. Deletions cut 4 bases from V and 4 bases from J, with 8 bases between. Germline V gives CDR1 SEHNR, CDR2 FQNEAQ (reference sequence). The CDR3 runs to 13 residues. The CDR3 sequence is CASSSSGGNTIYF. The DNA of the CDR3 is TGTGCCAGCAGCTCCTCCGGGGGAAACACCATATATTTT. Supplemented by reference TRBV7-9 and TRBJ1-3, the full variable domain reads DTGVSQNPRHKITKRGQNVTFRCDPISEHNRLYWYRQTLGQGPEFLTYFQNEAQLEKSRLLSDRFSAERPKGSFSTLEIQRTEQGDSAMYLCASSSSGGNTIYFGEGSWLTVV.

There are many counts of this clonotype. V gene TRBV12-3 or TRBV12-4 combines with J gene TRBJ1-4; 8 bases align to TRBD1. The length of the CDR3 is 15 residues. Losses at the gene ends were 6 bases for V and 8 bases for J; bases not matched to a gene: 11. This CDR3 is CASRVTGGVKEKLFF. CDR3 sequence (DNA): TGTGCCAGCAGGGTAACAGGGGGAGTCAAAGAAAAACTGTTTTTT.

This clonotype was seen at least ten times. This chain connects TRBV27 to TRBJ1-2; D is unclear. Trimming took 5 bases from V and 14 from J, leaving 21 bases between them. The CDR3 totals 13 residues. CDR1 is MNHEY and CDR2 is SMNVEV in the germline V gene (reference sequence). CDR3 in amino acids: CASSTLQLRSYTF. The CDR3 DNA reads TGTGCCAGCAGTACCCTACAGCTGCGATCGTATACCTTC.

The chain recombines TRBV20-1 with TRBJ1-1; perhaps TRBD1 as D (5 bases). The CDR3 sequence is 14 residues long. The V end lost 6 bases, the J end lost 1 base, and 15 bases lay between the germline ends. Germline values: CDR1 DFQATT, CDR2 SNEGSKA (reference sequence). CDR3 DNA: TGCAGTGCCCCTCGGGGGGAGGGGAACACTGAAGCTTTCTTT. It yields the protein CSAPRGEGNTEAFF.